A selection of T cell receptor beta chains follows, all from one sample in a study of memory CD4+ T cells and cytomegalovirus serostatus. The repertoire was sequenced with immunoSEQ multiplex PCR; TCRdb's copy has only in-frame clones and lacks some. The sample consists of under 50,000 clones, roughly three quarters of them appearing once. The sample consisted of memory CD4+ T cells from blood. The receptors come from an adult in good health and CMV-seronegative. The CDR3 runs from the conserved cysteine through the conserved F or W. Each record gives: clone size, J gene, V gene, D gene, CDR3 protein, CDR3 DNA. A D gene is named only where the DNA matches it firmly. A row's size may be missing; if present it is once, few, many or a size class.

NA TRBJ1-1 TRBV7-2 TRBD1 CASSLGTGLTEAFF TGTGCCAGCAGCTTAGGGACAGGGCTAACTGAAGCTTTCTTT
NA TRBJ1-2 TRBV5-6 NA CASRPPVRISNYGYTF TGTGCCAGTCGACCCCCGGTCCGAATCTCTAACTATGGCTACACCTTC
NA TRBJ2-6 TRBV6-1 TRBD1 CASSDPTGFGGANVLTF TGTGCCAGCAGTGACCCGACAGGGTTCGGTGGGGCCAACGTCCTGACTTTC
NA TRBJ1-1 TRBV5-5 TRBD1 CASSPGGRNTEAFF TGTGCCAGCAGCCCAGGGGGGAGGAACACTGAAGCTTTCTTT
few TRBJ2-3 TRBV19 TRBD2 CASSTQAGGGLNTQYF TGTGCCAGTAGTACCCAAGCCGGGGGGGGCTTGAATACGCAGTATTTT
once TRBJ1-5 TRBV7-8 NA CASSLAGRAYSNQPQHF TGTGCCAGCAGCTTAGCGGGCAGGGCCTATAGCAATCAGCCCCAGCATTTT
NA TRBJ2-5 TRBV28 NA CASNLAQETQYF TGTGCCAGCAACCTAGCTCAAGAGACCCAGTACTTC
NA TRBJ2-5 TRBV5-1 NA CASSLQETQYF TGCGCCAGCAGCTTGCAGGAGACCCAGTACTTC
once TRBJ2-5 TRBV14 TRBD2 CASSQDWGTSGEETQYF TGTGCCAGCAGCCAAGATTGGGGGACTAGCGGGGAAGAGACCCAGTACTTC
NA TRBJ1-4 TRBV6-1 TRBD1 CASSEGDRGLTNEKLFF TGTGCCAGCAGTGAGGGGGACAGGGGGTTGACTAATGAAAAACTGTTTTTT
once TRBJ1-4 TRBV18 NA CASSQGEKLFF TGTGCCAGCTCACAGGGGGAAAAACTGTTTTTT
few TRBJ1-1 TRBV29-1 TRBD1 CSVEADRGTEAFF TGCAGCGTTGAGGCGGACAGGGGCACTGAAGCTTTCTTT
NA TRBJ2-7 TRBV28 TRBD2 CASSAGPSGGRYEQYF TGTGCCAGCAGTGCCGGGCCTAGCGGGGGCCGCTACGAGCAGTACTTC
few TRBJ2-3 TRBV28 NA CASSLLGRELADTQYF TGTGCCAGCAGTTTATTGGGACGAGAGCTCGCAGATACGCAGTATTTT
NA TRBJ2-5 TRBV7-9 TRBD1 CASSKLLEDRDPYQETQYF TGTGCCAGCAGCAAACTCCTCGAGGACAGGGACCCGTACCAAGAGACCCAGTACTTC
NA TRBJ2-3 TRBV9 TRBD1 CASSPTGTALADTQYF TGTGCCAGCAGCCCCACCGGGACAGCCCTTGCAGATACGCAGTATTTT
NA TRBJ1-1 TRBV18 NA CASSPSGGTEAFF TGTGCCAGCTCCCCTTCCGGAGGCACTGAAGCTTTCTTT
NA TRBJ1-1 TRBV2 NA CASSEWENTEAFF TGTGCCAGCAGTGAATGGGAGAACACTGAAGCTTTCTTT
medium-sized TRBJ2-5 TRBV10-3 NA CAVRQQETQYF TGTGCCGTTCGACAGCAAGAGACCCAGTACTTC
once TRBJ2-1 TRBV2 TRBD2 CASSAQRGGLNEQFF TGTGCCAGCAGTGCCCAGCGGGGGGGCCTCAATGAGCAGTTCTTC
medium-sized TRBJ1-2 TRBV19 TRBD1 CASSTGQAELPVYGYTF TGTGCCAGTAGTACAGGACAGGCGGAACTTCCTGTCTATGGCTACACCTTC
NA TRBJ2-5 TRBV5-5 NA CASSFSPETQYF TGTGCCAGCAGCTTCAGTCCGGAGACCCAGTACTTC
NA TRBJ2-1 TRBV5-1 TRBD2 CASSLAGRGGYNEQFF TGCGCCAGCAGCTTGGCCGGGCGGGGGGGCTACAATGAGCAGTTCTTC
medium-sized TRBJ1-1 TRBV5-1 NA CASSLANRNTEAFF TGCGCCAGCAGCTTGGCCAACAGGAACACTGAAGCTTTCTTT
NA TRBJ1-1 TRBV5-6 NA CASSPDLSMNTEAFF TGTGCCAGCAGCCCCGATTTAAGCATGAACACTGAAGCTTTCTTT
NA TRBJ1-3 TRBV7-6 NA CASSLDRDSGNTIYF TGTGCCAGCAGCTTAGACAGAGACTCTGGAAACACCATATATTTT
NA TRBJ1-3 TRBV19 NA CASSSPGRTSGNTIYF TGTGCCAGTAGTTCCCCGGGACGGACCTCTGGAAACACCATATATTTT
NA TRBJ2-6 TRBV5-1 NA CASSDGHASGANVLTF TGCGCCAGCAGCGATGGACACGCCTCTGGGGCCAACGTCCTGACTTTC
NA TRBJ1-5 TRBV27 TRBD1 CASSLSAGQGAGQPQHF TGTGCCAGCAGTTTATCTGCTGGGCAGGGGGCCGGGCAGCCCCAGCATTTT
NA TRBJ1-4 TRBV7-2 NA CASSLAGHNEKLFF TGTGCCAGCAGCTTAGCAGGACATAATGAAAAACTGTTTTTT
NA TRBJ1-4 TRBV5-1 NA CASSLDSFNEKLFF TGCGCCAGCAGCTTAGACAGCTTTAATGAAAAACTGTTTTTT
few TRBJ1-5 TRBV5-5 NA CASSLGSVPNNQPQHF TGTGCCAGCAGCTTGGGGTCAGTACCTAACAATCAGCCCCAGCATTTT
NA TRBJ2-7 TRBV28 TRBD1 CASGPGQVGSYEQYF TGTGCCAGCGGCCCGGGACAGGTGGGATCCTACGAGCAGTACTTC
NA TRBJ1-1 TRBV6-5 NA CASAVVGKRREAFF TGTGCCAGCGCGGTAGTAGGCAAAAGGCGTGAAGCTTTCTTT
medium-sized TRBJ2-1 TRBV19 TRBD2 CASSTRGGPYNEQFF TGTGCCAGTAGTACCCGGGGGGGCCCCTACAATGAGCAGTTCTTC
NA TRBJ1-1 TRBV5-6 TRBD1 CASSSGTGTRNTEAFF TGTGCCAGCAGCTCCGGGACAGGGACGCGGAACACTGAAGCTTTCTTT
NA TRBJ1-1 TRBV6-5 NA CASSSPHTEAFF TGTGCCAGCAGTTCCCCGCACACTGAAGCTTTCTTT
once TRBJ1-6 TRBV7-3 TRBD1 CASSRDSSYNSPLHF TGTGCCAGCAGCCGGGACAGCTCCTATAATTCACCCCTCCACTTT
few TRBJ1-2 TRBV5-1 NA CASNPGTENYGYTF TGCGCCAGCAACCCCGGGACCGAAAACTATGGCTACACCTTC
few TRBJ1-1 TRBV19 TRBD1 CASSLFQGAPEAFF TGTGCCAGTAGTTTATTCCAGGGGGCCCCTGAAGCTTTCTTT
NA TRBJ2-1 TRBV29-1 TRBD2 CSAMGGESYNEQFF TGCAGCGCCATGGGGGGGGAGAGCTACAATGAGCAGTTCTTC
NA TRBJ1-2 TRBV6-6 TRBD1 CASSPTGANYGYTF TGTGCCAGCAGTCCGACAGGGGCTAACTATGGCTACACCTTC
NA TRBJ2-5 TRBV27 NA CASSLMGLGRNQETQYF TGTGCCAGCAGTTTAATGGGACTTGGAAGAAATCAAGAGACCCAGTACTTC
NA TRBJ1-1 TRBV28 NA CASSSRTTSGTEAFF TGTGCCAGCAGCTCCCGGACAACATCGGGCACTGAAGCTTTCTTT
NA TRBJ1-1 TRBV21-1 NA CASNKHRQDAEAFF TGTGCCAGCAATAAACACCGGCAGGACGCTGAAGCTTTCTTT
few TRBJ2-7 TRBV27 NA CASSRGIELYF TGTGCCAGCAGTAGAGGCATTGAGTTGTACTTC
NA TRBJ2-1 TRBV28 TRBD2 CASSPPGRGIAGGYNEQFF TGTGCCAGCAGTCCCCCCGGCAGGGGGATAGCGGGGGGATACAATGAGCAGTTCTTC
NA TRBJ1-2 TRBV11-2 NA CASSPSSTFGWRTKDGYTF TGTGCCAGCAGCCCCTCTTCAACCTTCGGGTGGAGGACCAAAGATGGCTACACCTTC
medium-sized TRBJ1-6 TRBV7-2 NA CAGQGLHNSPLHF TGTGCCGGGCAGGGCCTCCATAATTCACCCCTCCACTTT
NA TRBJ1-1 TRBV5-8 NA CASSLSSGGNTEAFF TGTGCCAGCAGCTTGTCGTCAGGAGGGAACACTGAAGCTTTCTTT
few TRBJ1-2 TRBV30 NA CAWRGVRDGYTF TGTGCCTGGAGGGGGGTTAGGGATGGCTACACCTTC
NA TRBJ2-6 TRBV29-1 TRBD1 CSVGGTGVLSGANVLTF TGCAGCGTTGGGGGAACAGGGGTTCTCTCTGGGGCCAACGTCCTGACTTTC
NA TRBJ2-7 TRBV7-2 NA CASSPRTGALSYEQYF TGTGCCAGCAGCCCACGTACGGGTGCCCTATCCTACGAGCAGTACTTC
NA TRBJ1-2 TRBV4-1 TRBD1 CASSQGTGDNYGYTF TGCGCCAGCAGCCAAGGAACAGGGGACAACTATGGCTACACCTTC
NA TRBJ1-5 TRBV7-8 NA CASSLQGGDSNQPQHF TGTGCCAGCAGCTTACAGGGCGGTGATAGCAATCAGCCCCAGCATTTT